Listed here are 14 T cell receptor beta chains from one sample, sequenced in a study of beta chain features in type 1 diabetes (dated by TCRdb to the late 2010s). General study outcomes and caveats: In all four CD4+ subsets, TCRB CDR3 length was moderately but significantly shorter in type 1 diabetes patients.

The library was obtained by the immunoSEQ multiplex PCR assay. The High Capacity cDNA Reverse Transcription Kit was used to reverse transcribe all of the isolated RNA, meaning that expressed TCRB transcripts were what got sequenced. The immuneACCESS repertoire file appears here via TCRdb, limited to in-frame rearrangements. These files lack a portion of the clones; in checked studies, under half of the deficit traces to unresolved V genes, and the cause of the others is not known. This sample has a few hundred thousand clones in its table, and 8.5% to 10% of those were observed once. The top ten constitute about 0.6% of the sample. Which antigens these TCRs recognize remains unknown. Source material: central memory CD4+ T cells from blood. The origin of the receptors is a man aged 25-45 years with type 1 diabetes.

The V and J genes are TRBV11-2 and TRBJ2-3; 8 nucleotides align to TRBD2. Germline V gene lookup returns CDR1 SGHAT and CDR2 FQNNGV. The V segment lost 5 bases and the J segment 2 bases; nucleotides outside the gene matches: 3. The CDR3 is 14 amino acids. In nucleotides, the CDR3 is TGTGCCAGCAGCCGGACTAGCCACACAGATACGCAGTATTTT. It specifies CASSRTSHTDTQYF.

The chain recombines TRBV6-5 with TRBJ1-2; D unresolved. V lost 0 bases, J lost 2 bases, and 10 bases lay in between. The CDR3 runs 15 residues. CDR1 MNHEY and CDR2 SVGAGI come from the germline V gene. DNA for the CDR3: TGTGCCAGCAGTTACTCGGGCAGCATAAACTATGGCTACACCTTC. Translation: CASSYSGSINYGYTF.

This clone was found many times. In DNA, the CDR3 is TGTGCCAGCAGTGTACGAGTTGACAGGTCGGGCTACACCTTC. This sequence encodes CASSVRVDRSGYTF. The rearrangement joins TRBV9 to TRBJ1-2; maybe TRBD1 (6 bases). This CDR3 spans 14 amino acids. Germline V gives CDR1 SGDLS, CDR2 YYNGEE. Trimming shortened V by 5 bases and J by 8 bases, and 19 bases separated the two germline ends. The full variable domain, its missing parts supplied by reference TRBV9 and TRBJ1-2, is DSGVTQTPKHLITATGQRVTLRCSPRSGDLSVYWYQQSLDQGLQFLIQYYNGEERAKGNILERFSAQQFPDLHSELNLSSLELGDSALYFCASSVRVDRSGYTFGSGTRLTVV.

The genes are TRBV6-1 and TRBJ2-1, with 13 nucleotides matching TRBD2. The CDR3 length is 17 residues. Germline V gene sequence: CDR1 MNHNS, CDR2 SASEGT. V gave up 4 bases and J gave up 8 bases; unmatched junction bases: 11. The CDR3, as DNA: TGTGCCAGCAGTGGGGTTATAACTAGCGGGAGGGCTCATGAGCAGTTCTTC. It specifies CASSGVITSGRAHEQFF.

The chain employs TRBV28 and TRBJ1-1; TRBD1 aligns across 8 bases. The CDR3 loop spans 14 amino acids. The germline V gene has CDR1 MDHEN and CDR2 SYDVKM. With 5 bases clipped from V and 7 bases from J, the junction kept 9 bases outside the gene matches. This chain's CDR3 is CASSAMNRGIEAFF. In DNA, the CDR3 is TGTGCCAGCAGTGCGATGAACAGGGGGATTGAAGCTTTCTTT.

CDR3 sequence: CASRGTNQPQHF. The CDR3 DNA sequence: TGTGCCAGCAGGGGAACGAATCAGCCCCAGCATTTT. The chain has TRBV2 and TRBJ1-5, with no clear D. The germline V gene has CDR1 SNHLY and CDR2 FYNNEI. The CDR3 runs to 12 residues. Trimming cost V 6 bases and J 4 bases, with 7 bases left between them.

This clone turned up a few times. The chain recombines TRBV7-2 with TRBJ2-7, with TRBD2 as a possible D gene (5 bases). From germline, CDR1 is SGHTA and CDR2 FQGNSA. V lost 8 bases and J 4 bases, leaving 9 bases between the germline ends. The CDR3 is 11 residues long. The CDR3 spells CASEGGYEQYF. The CDR3 bases are TGTGCCAGCGAGGGTGGTTACGAGCAGTACTTC.

In this sample, this clone turned up a few times. The chain couples TRBV9 to TRBJ2-1, with TRBD2 matching over 9 bases. This CDR3 has 16 amino acids. The trim removed 0 bases at V and 4 bases at J, leaving 5 bases unmatched. Germline lookup yields CDR1 SGDLS and CDR2 YYNGEE. CDR3 nucleotide sequence: TGTGCCAGCAGCGTAGTCGGTAGCGGGAGTTACAATGAGCAGTTCTTC. As protein: CASSVVGSGSYNEQFF.

J is TRBJ1-5 and V is TRBV11-2; D is perhaps TRBD1 (5 bases). Deletions cut 2 bases from V and 1 base from J, with 12 bases between. The CDR3 is 16 residues long. Germline V CDR1 and CDR2: SGHAT, FQNNGV. In nucleotides, the CDR3 is TGTGCCAGCAGCTTACAGGGCCCCGGCAGCAATCAGCCCCAGCATTTT. Protein sequence: CASSLQGPGSNQPQHF. The full variable domain, in which reference TRBV11-2 and TRBJ1-5 provide the parts outside the CDR3, is EAGVAQSPRYKIIEKRQSVAFWCNPISGHATLYWYQQILGQGPKLLIQFQNNGVVDDSQLPKDRFSAERLKGVDSTLKIQPAKLEDSAVYLCASSLQGPGSNQPQHFGDGTRLSIL.

In its sample, this clone was seen many times. The V and J genes are TRBV7-2 and TRBJ2-5; D unresolved. CDR1 SGHTA and CDR2 FQGNSA come from the germline V gene. V lost 7 bases to trimming and J lost 5 bases, with 17 bases between them. This CDR3 region has 14 residues. CDR3 in DNA: TGTGCCAGCACTCAAGAGGTCGGGCGGGAGACCCAGTACTTC. Protein: CASTQEVGRETQYF.

This clone was seen many times. The rearrangement joins TRBV11-2 to TRBJ1-2; no firm D call. In germline, CDR1 is SGHAT, CDR2 FQNNGV. The V end was cut by 0 bases, the J end by 3 bases, with 5 bases between. The CDR3 loop spans 13 amino acids. The CDR3, as DNA: TGTGCCAGCAGCTTAGAGGGAGACTATGGCTACACCTTC. Protein: CASSLEGDYGYTF.

The rearrangement uses TRBV19 and TRBJ2-7; D is uncertain. Trimming took off 2 bases at V and 2 bases at J, with 10 bases between the two ends. This CDR3 spans 14 amino acids. The germline V gene encodes CDR1 LNHDA and CDR2 SQIVND (reference sequence). CDR3 residues: CASSIFPGPYEQYF. DNA of the CDR3: TGTGCCAGTAGTATATTCCCAGGCCCCTACGAGCAGTACTTC.

This clone was seen at least ten times. The chain is built from TRBV28 and TRBJ2-5, with D unclear. The CDR3 runs to 11 residues. Trimming took 6 bases from V and 2 from J, leaving 4 bases between them. Germline values: CDR1 MDHEN, CDR2 SYDVKM. The CDR3 nucleotides are TGTGCCAGCAGAGGGCAAGAGACCCAGTACTTC. Its protein is CASRGQETQYF.

This clone has just a few counts. With only one base between it and a far larger clone, this is likely a read error. V usage is TRBV30 and J usage is TRBJ2-1; TRBD2 aligns across 9 bases. Per germline, CDR1 GTSNPN and CDR2 SVGIG (reference sequence). The CDR3 is 15 amino acids. Written as DNA, the CDR3 is TGTGGCTGGGCCCCGGGACTAGCAGAATACAATGAGCAGTTCTTC. It codes for CGWAPGLAEYNEQFF.